The 24 T cell receptor beta chains reported below all come from one sample, sequenced in a study of blood T cell repertoires in COVID-19. The table came from immunoSEQ multiplex PCR; TCRdb's copy has only in-frame clones and leaves some out. The sample has about 200,000 clones; under 90% are singletons. Sequences were obtained from peripheral blood. Source of these receptors: a man in his sixties who had recovered from COVID-19.

The chain uses TRBV30 and TRBJ2-2; perhaps TRBD1 as D (6 bases). The CDR3 totals 14 residues. Germline V lookup: CDR1 GTSNPN, CDR2 SVGIG (reference sequence). Between the trimmed V and J ends, which lost 0 bases and 7 bases, there was a span of 12 bases. CDR3 sequence (DNA): TGTGCCTGGAGTGTTGGGGGCTCAGGCGGGGAGCTGTTTTTT. Its protein is CAWSVGGSGGELFF. Using reference TRBV30 and TRBJ2-2 for the parts outside the CDR3, the full variable domain is SQTIHQWPATLVQPVGSPLSLECTVEGTSNPNLYWYRQAAGRGLQLLFYSVGIGQISSEVPQNLSASRPQDRQFILSSKKLLLSDSGFYLCAWSVGGSGGELFFGEGSRLTVL.

The chain combines TRBV18 with TRBJ2-1; TRBD2 agrees at 12 bases. Trimming removed 3 bases from V and 8 bases from J; junction bases left unmatched: 5. CDR3 length: 15 amino acids. Germline CDR1 and CDR2: KGHSH and LQKENI. The CDR3 coding sequence is TGTGCCAGCTCACCGGCACTAGCGGGAGGTCATGAGCAGTTCTTC. This translates into CASSPALAGGHEQFF.

The rearrangement uses TRBV11-2 and TRBJ2-7; TRBD1 matches 8 bases. Germline CDR1 SGHAT, CDR2 FQNNGV. Unmatched junction bases numbered 23, after V lost 7 bases and J lost 6 bases. The CDR3 is 18 amino acids. The DNA for the CDR3 is TGTGCCAGCATCCCCTCGTATGCACTTACGGGACAGGTGGGCGAGCAGTACTTC. It translates to CASIPSYALTGQVGEQYF.

The J gene is TRBJ1-2, the V gene TRBV6-5, with TRBD1 identical over 10 bases. With V trimmed by 6 bases and J by 4 bases, 8 bases remained unmatched. Per germline, CDR1 MNHEY and CDR2 SVGAGI. This CDR3 comprises 15 residues. The CDR3 nucleotides are TGTGCCAGCAGCCCACGACAGGGGGCAAGCTATGGCTACACCTTC. Its translation is CASSPRQGASYGYTF.

In its sample, this clone was seen once. The genes are TRBV6-5 and TRBJ2-7; no firm D call. CDR1 and CDR2 (germline): MNHEY, SVGAGI. The CDR3 length is 11 residues. The ends were cut back, 6 bases at V and 10 bases at J, with 13 bases in the middle. CDR3 amino acids: CASRRSQGQYF. CDR3 coding DNA: TGTGCCAGCAGGAGGTCTCAAGGACAGTACTTC.

This clone was observed once. This chain links TRBV6-5 with TRBJ2-5, with TRBD1 matching 7 bases. Germline V lookup: CDR1 MNHEY, CDR2 SVGAGI. V dropped 5 bases and J dropped 8; count of bases not matched to a gene: 5. This CDR3 has 12 amino acids. As DNA, the CDR3 is TGTGCCAGCAGTAACAGGGGTGGCACCCAGTACTTC. This encodes CASSNRGGTQYF.

The chain has TRBV7-2 and TRBJ1-5, with 7 positions matching TRBD1. The CDR3 loop spans 14 amino acids. In germline, CDR1 is SGHTA, CDR2 FQGNSA. V shed 1 base and J 7 bases; nucleotides not matched to a gene: 4. Here the CDR3 reads CASSLDRGGQPQHF. The DNA of the CDR3 is TGTGCCAGCAGCTTAGACAGGGGCGGCCAGCCCCAGCATTTT.

The chain employs TRBV5-1 and TRBJ2-7, with D unclear. From germline, CDR1 is SGHRS and CDR2 YFSETQ. The V end was cut by 0 bases, the J end by 6 bases, with 13 bases between. The CDR3 is made up of 14 amino acids. CDR3 loop: CASSLGQRGTEQYF. In DNA form, the CDR3 reads TGCGCCAGCAGCTTGGGCCAGCGAGGTACCGAGCAGTACTTC.

The chain is built from TRBV21-1 and TRBJ1-3; TRBD1 reflects the table's D call only, with no check against the DNA. TRBV21-1 is a documented pseudogene. The CDR3 contains 15 residues. This CDR3 reads CASSRGQFTGNTIYF. The CDR3 DNA sequence: TGTGCCAGCAGCCGGGGACAGTTTACTGGAAACACCATATATTTT.

The V call is TRBV6-5, the J call TRBJ1-6; 7 positions agree with TRBD1. The J segment lost 7 bases and the V segment lost 8 bases, leaving 11 bases of the junction unmatched. The CDR3 length is 15 residues. CDR1 is MNHEY and CDR2 is SVGAGI in the germline V gene. Written as DNA, the CDR3 is TGTGCCAGCCCTAATCGGGAGGGGGCAAATTCACCCCTCCACTTT. It is translated as CASPNREGANSPLHF.

The V gene is TRBV12-3 or TRBV12-4, the J gene TRBJ1-1, with TRBD1 matching 10 bases. The CDR3 runs to 13 residues. The ends lost 6 bases at V and 7 bases at J; junction bases unmatched: 5. The CDR3 protein is CASRGTGVSEAFF. The CDR3 DNA reads as TGTGCCAGCAGGGGGACAGGGGTTAGTGAAGCTTTCTTT.

The chain links TRBV5-1 to TRBJ2-1; TRBD1 might be the D (6 bases). Germline V gene data show CDR1 as SGHRS and CDR2 as YFSETQ. The CDR3 extends over 16 amino acids. V lost 2 bases and J 5 bases, leaving 17 bases between the germline ends. CDR3: CASSLPTWGRDNEQFF. The CDR3 DNA sequence: TGCGCCAGCAGCTTACCGACCTGGGGGCGCGACAATGAGCAGTTCTTC.

This chain uses TRBV6-2 or TRBV6-3 with TRBJ2-5; TRBD2 aligns across 7 bases. The CDR3 has 17 amino acids. CDR1 is MNHEY and CDR2 is SVGEGT in the germline V gene. V trimming: 2 bases; J trimming: 5 bases; junction bases outside the gene matches: 14. The CDR3 DNA follows: TGTGCCAGCAGTTACCCGGTAGGCGGCGGGAGTAGGGAGACCCAGTACTTC. This translates into CASSYPVGGGSRETQYF.

V and J are TRBV2 and TRBJ2-5; tentatively, D is TRBD2 (6 bases). This CDR3 has 10 amino acids. Germline lookup yields CDR1 SNHLY and CDR2 FYNNEI. V was cut by 11 bases and J by 5 bases, with 9 bases left in between. CDR3 protein: CAFRGETQYF. CDR3 in DNA: TGTGCCTTCCGGGGGGAGACCCAGTACTTC.

This clone was observed once. J is TRBJ2-2 and V is TRBV11-2; 11 nucleotides agree with TRBD1. The CDR3 totals 16 residues. Looked up from germline, CDR1 is SGHAT and CDR2 is FQNNGV. The junction had 9 bases not matched to a gene; V was cut back by 5 bases and J by 7 bases. CDR3 nucleotide sequence: TGTGCCAGCAGCGCGGGACAGGGGGTATTCGGCGGGGAGCTGTTTTTT. Encoded protein: CASSAGQGVFGGELFF.

The chain has TRBV5-4 and TRBJ2-2; the D is unclear. Trimming cost V 5 bases and J 2 bases, with 10 bases left between them. CDR3 length: 14 residues. The V gene's germline CDR1 is SGHNT and CDR2 YYREEE (reference sequence). CDR3 residues: CASRADYNTGELFF. The CDR3 coding sequence is TGTGCCAGCAGGGCAGATTATAACACCGGGGAGCTGTTTTTT. Together with reference TRBV5-4 and TRBJ2-2, the CDR3 gives the full variable domain: ETGVTQSPTHLIKTRGQQVTLRCSSQSGHNTVSWYQQALGQGPQFIFQYYREEENGRGNFPPRFSGLQFPNYSSELNVNALELDDSALYLCASRADYNTGELFFGEGSRLTVL.

The gene calls are TRBV2 and TRBJ2-5; the D gene is possibly TRBD1 (5 bases). Germline CDR1 reads SNHLY; CDR2 reads FYNNEI. V was trimmed by 6 bases and J by 0 bases, leaving 14 bases between them. The CDR3 is 15 residues long. The CDR3: CASSAAGPYQETQYF. For the CDR3, the DNA is TGTGCCAGCAGCGCGGCAGGGCCTTACCAAGAGACCCAGTACTTC.

The rearrangement links TRBV7-3 to TRBJ2-3, with 7 positions matching TRBD2. J lost 3 bases, V lost 5 bases, and 5 bases had no gene match. Looked up from germline, CDR1 is SGHTA and CDR2 is FQGTGA. The CDR3 spans 14 residues. CDR3 coding DNA: TGTGCCAGCAGCCGTGGACTAGAAACAGATACGCAGTATTTT. Its translation is CASSRGLETDTQYF. The full variable domain, its missing parts supplied by reference TRBV7-3 and TRBJ2-3, is GAGVSQTPSNKVTEKGKYVELRCDPISGHTALYWYRQSLGQGPEFLIYFQGTGAADDSGLPNDRFFAVRPEGSVSTLKIQRTERGDSAVYLCASSRGLETDTQYFGPGTRLTVL.

This chain uses TRBV11-2 with TRBJ1-2; possibly TRBD1 for D (6 bases). Germline loops: CDR1 SGHAT, CDR2 FQNNGV. The CDR3 loop spans 14 amino acids. V lost 5 bases, J lost 2 bases, and 12 bases lay in between. CDR3 coding DNA: TGTGCCAGCAGCATCGGGACATACAACTATGGCTACACCTTC. This sequence encodes CASSIGTYNYGYTF. Filled out from reference TRBV11-2 and TRBJ1-2, the complete variable domain reads EAGVAQSPRYKIIEKRQSVAFWCNPISGHATLYWYQQILGQGPKLLIQFQNNGVVDDSQLPKDRFSAERLKGVDSTLKIQPAKLEDSAVYLCASSIGTYNYGYTFGSGTRLTVV.

This chain connects TRBV5-4 to TRBJ1-1; D gene uncertain. The CDR3 runs to 13 residues. Germline CDR1 and CDR2: SGHNT and YYREEE (reference sequence). Deletions cut 0 bases from V and 1 base from J, with 4 bases between. CDR3 amino acids: CASSLAQNTEAFF. The CDR3 DNA reads TGTGCCAGCAGCTTGGCACAGAACACTGAAGCTTTCTTT.

The V gene is TRBV12-3 or TRBV12-4, the J gene TRBJ1-5; D is possibly TRBD1 (5 bases). The CDR3 sequence is 13 residues long. V lost 6 bases and J lost 7, with 13 bases in between. The CDR3 reads CASSPQGTQPQHF. CDR3 in DNA: TGTGCCAGCAGCCCTCAGGGAACACAGCCCCAGCATTTT.

This clone has just a few counts. This sequence joins TRBV18 and TRBJ2-2; perhaps TRBD1 as D (5 bases). Per germline, CDR1 KGHSH and CDR2 LQKENI. The ends were cut back, 3 bases at V and 5 bases at J, with 7 bases in the middle. The CDR3 totals 13 residues. The CDR3 bases are TGTGCCAGCTCACCTTCAGGGACCGGGGAGCTGTTTTTT. This encodes CASSPSGTGELFF.

This clone has more than one count but fewer than ten. V usage is TRBV18 and J usage is TRBJ2-3, with 10 bases lining up with TRBD2. The CDR3 covers 17 residues. J was trimmed by 2 bases and V by 6 bases; bases with no gene match: 11. From germline, CDR1 is KGHSH and CDR2 LQKENI. The CDR3, as DNA: TGTGCCAGCTCTCGAACCGTTCTAGCGGGAGACACAGATACGCAGTATTTT. This sequence encodes CASSRTVLAGDTDTQYF. Filled out from reference TRBV18 and TRBJ2-3, the complete variable domain reads NAGVMQNPRHLVRRRGQEARLRCSPMKGHSHVYWYRQLPEEGLKFMVYLQKENIIDESGMPKERFSAEFPKEGPSILRIQQVVRGDSAAYFCASSRTVLAGDTDTQYFGPGTRLTVL.

This clone appeared once. V is TRBV18 and J is TRBJ2-2; weak D call: TRBD1 (6 bases). CDR3 length: 17 residues. CDR1 KGHSH and CDR2 LQKENI come from the germline V gene. V was shortened by 4 bases and J by 2 bases, with 17 bases between the two germline ends. The CDR3 loop reads CASSLQGTNRNTGELFF. CDR3 nucleotide sequence: TGTGCCAGCTCACTACAAGGGACAAATAGAAACACCGGGGAGCTGTTTTTT.